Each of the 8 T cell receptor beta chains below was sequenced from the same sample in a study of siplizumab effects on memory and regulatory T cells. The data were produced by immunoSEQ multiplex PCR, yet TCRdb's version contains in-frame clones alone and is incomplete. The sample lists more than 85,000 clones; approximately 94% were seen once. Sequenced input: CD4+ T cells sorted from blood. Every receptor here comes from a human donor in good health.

The CDR3 DNA reads as TGCGCCAGCAGCCAAGTTGCCCAGGGCTACACCTTC. It is translated as CASSQVAQGYTF. J is TRBJ1-2 and V is TRBV4-1; the D is unclear. Trimming left V 1 base short and J 8 bases short, with 8 bases between. Germline assignment: CDR1 MGHRA and CDR2 YSYEKL. The CDR3 spans 12 residues.

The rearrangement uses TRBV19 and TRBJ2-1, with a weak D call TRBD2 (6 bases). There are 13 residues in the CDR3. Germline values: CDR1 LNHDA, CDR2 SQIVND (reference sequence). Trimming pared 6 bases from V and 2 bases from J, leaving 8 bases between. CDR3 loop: CASRERAYNEQFF. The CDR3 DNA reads TGTGCCAGTAGGGAGCGGGCCTACAATGAGCAGTTCTTC.

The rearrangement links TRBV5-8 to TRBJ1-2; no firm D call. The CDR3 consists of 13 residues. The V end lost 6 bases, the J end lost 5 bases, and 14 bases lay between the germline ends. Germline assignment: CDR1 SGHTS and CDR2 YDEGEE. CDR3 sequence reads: CASNAARSYGYTF. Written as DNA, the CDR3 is TGTGCCAGCAACGCCGCGAGGTCTTATGGCTACACCTTC.

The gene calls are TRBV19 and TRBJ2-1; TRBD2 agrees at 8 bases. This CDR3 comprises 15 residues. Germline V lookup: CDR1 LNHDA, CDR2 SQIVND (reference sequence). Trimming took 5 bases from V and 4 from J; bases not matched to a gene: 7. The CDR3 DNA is TGTGCCAGTAGTGTTATTAGCGGGACATACAATGAGCAGTTCTTC. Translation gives CASSVISGTYNEQFF.

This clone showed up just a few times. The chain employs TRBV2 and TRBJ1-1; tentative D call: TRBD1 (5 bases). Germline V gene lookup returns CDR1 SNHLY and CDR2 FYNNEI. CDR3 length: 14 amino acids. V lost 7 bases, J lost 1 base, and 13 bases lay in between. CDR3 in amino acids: CASTVLGTNTEAFF. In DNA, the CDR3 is TGTGCCAGCACCGTGCTGGGGACGAACACTGAAGCTTTCTTT. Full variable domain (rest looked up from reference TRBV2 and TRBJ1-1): EPEVTQTPSHQVTQMGQEVILRCVPISNHLYFYWYRQILGQKVEFLVSFYNNEISEKSEIFDDQFSVERPDGSNFTLKIRSTKLEDSAMYFCASTVLGTNTEAFFGQGTRLTVV.

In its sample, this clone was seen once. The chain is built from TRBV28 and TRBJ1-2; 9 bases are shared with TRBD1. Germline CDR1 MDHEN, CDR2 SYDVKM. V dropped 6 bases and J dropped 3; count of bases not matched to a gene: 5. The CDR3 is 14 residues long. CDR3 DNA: TGTGCCAGCAGGGGACAGGGTGGCGACTATGGCTACACCTTC. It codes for CASRGQGGDYGYTF.

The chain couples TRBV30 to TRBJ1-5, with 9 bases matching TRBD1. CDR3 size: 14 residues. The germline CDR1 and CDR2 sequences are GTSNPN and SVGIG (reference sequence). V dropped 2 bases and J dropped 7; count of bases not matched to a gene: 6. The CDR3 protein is CAWSRDRDGQPQHF. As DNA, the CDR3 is TGTGCCTGGAGTCGGGACAGGGATGGACAGCCCCAGCATTTT.

CDR3 in amino acids: CASSPRLAGAYEQYF. Here the CDR3 DNA reads TGTGCCAGCAGTCCCCGACTAGCGGGGGCCTACGAGCAGTACTTC. The chain combines TRBV6-5 with TRBJ2-7; 12 positions agree with TRBD2. J was trimmed by 2 bases and V by 5 bases; bases with no gene match: 4. The length of the CDR3 is 15 residues. CDR1 and CDR2 from the germline V gene are MNHEY and SVGAGI.